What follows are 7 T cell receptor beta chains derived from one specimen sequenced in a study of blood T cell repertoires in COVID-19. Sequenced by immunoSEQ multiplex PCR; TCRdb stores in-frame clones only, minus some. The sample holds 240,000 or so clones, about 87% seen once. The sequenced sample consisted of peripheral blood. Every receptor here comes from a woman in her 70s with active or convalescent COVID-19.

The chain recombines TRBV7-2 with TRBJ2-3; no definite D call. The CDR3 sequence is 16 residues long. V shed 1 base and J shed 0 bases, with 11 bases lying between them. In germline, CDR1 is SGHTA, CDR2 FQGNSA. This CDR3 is CASSLGGFGSTDTQYF. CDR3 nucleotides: TGTGCCAGCAGCTTAGGAGGTTTCGGGAGCACAGATACGCAGTATTTT.

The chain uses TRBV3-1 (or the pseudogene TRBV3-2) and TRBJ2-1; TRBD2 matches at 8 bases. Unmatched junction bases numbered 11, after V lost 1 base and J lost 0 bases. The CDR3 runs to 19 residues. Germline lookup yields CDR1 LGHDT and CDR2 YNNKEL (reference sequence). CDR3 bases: TGTGCCAGCAGCCAAGGCTCCGCGGGGGGCAGGAGCTCCTACAATGAGCAGTTCTTC. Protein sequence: CASSQGSAGGRSSYNEQFF.

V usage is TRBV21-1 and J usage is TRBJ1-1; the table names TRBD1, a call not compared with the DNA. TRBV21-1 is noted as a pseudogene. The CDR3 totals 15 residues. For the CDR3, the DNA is TGTGCCAGCAGCTCCCAACAGGGGATCTACACTGAAGCTTTCTTT. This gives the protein CASSSQQGIYTEAFF.

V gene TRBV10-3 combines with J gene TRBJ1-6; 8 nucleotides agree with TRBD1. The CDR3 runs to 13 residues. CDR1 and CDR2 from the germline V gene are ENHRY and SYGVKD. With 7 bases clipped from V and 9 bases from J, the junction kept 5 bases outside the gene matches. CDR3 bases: TGTGCCATCACTTTTGACAGGGGTTCACCCCTCCACTTT. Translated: CAITFDRGSPLHF.

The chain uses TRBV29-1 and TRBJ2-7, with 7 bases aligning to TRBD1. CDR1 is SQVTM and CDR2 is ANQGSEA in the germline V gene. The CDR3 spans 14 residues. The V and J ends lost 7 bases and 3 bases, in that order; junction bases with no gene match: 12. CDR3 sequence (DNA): TGCAGCGCGTCCGCCCCGGGACAGAACTACGAGCAGTACTTC. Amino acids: CSASAPGQNYEQYF.

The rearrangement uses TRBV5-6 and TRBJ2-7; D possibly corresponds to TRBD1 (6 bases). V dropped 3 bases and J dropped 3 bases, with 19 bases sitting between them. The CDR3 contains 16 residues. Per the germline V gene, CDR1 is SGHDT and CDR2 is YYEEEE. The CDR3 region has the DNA TGTGCCAGCAGCTGGCCGACAGGCGGTCTCGTCTACGAGCAGTACTTC. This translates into CASSWPTGGLVYEQYF.

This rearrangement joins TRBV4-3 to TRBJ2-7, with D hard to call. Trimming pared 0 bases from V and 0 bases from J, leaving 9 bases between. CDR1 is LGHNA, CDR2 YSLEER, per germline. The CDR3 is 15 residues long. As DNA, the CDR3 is TGCGCCAGCAGCCAAGATCATTTGAGCTCCTACGAGCAGTACTTC. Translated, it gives CASSQDHLSSYEQYF.